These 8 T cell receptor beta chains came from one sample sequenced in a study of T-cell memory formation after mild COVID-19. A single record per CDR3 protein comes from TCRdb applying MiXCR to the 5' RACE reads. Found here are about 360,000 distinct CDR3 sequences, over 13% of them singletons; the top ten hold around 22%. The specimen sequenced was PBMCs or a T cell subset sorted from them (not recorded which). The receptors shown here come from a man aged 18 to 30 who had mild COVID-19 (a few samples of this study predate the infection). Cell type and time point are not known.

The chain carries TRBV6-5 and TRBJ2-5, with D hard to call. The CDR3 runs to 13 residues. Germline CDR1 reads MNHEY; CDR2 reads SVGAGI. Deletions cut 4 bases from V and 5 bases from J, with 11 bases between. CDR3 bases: TGTGCCAGCAGTTCGAGGAAAGGGGAGACCCAGTACTTC. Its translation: CASSSRKGETQYF.

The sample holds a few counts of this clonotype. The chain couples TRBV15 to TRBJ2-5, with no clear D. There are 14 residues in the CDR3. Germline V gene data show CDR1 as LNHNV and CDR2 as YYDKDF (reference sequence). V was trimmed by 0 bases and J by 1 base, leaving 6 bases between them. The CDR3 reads CATSRDYTQETQYF. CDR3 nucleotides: TGTGCCACCAGCAGAGATTACACCCAAGAGACCCAGTACTTC.

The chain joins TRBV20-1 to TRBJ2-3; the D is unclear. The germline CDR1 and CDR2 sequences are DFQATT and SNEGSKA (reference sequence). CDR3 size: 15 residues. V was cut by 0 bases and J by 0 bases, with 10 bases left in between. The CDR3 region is CSARDQISSTDTQYF. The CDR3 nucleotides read TGCAGTGCTAGAGATCAGATTTCTAGCACAGATACGCAGTATTTT.

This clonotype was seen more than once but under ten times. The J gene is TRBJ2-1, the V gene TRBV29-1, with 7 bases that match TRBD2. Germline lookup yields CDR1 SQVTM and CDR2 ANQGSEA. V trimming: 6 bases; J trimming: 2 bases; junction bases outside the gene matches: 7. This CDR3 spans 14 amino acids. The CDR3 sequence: CSVLGLDAYNEQFF. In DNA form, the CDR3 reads TGCAGCGTCCTAGGACTAGACGCCTACAATGAGCAGTTCTTC.

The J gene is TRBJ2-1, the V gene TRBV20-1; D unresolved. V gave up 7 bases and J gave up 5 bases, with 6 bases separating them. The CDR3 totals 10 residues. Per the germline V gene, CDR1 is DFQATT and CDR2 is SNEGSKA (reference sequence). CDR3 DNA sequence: TGCAGTGTTGGAGACAATGAGCAGTTCTTC. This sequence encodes CSVGDNEQFF.

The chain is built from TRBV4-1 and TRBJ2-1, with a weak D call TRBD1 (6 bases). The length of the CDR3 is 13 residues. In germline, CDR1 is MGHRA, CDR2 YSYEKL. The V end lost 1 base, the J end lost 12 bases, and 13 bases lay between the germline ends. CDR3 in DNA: TGCGCCAGCAGCCAAGTAGGGGGAGCTAGGCAGTTCTTC. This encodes CASSQVGGARQFF.

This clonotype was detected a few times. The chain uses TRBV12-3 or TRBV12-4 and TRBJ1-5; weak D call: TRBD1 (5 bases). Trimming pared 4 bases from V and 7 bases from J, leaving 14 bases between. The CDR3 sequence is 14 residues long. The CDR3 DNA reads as TGTGCCAGCAGTTCCAGGGTTCAGGCCCAGCCCCAGCATTTT. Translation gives CASSSRVQAQPQHF.

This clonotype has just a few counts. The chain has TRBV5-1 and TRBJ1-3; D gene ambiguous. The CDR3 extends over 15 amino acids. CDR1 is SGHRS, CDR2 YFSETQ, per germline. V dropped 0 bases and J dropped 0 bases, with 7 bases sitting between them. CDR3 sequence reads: CASSLEAASGNTIYF. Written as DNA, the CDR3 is TGCGCCAGCAGCTTGGAGGCAGCCTCTGGAAACACCATATATTTT. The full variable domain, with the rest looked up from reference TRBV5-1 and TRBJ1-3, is KAGVTQTPRYLIKTRGQQVTLSCSPISGHRSVSWYQQTPGQGLQFLFEYFSETQRNKGNFPGRFSGRQFSNSRSEMNVSTLELGDSALYLCASSLEAASGNTIYFGEGSWLTVV.